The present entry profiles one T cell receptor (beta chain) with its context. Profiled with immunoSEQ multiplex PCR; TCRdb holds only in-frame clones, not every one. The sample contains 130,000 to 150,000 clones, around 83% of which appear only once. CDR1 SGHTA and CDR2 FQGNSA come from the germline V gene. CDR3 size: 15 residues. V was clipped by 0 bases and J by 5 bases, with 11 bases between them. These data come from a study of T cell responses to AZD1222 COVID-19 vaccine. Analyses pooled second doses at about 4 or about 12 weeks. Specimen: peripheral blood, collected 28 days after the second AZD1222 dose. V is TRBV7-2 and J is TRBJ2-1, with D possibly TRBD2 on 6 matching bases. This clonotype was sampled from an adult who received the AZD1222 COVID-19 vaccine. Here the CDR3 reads CASSLARRLDNEQFF. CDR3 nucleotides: TGTGCCAGCAGCTTAGCTAGAAGACTAGACAATGAGCAGTTCTTC.